These 26 T cell receptor beta chains were all obtained from the same sample, sequenced in a study of blood T cell repertoires in COVID-19. Libraries were prepared by immunoSEQ multiplex PCR; TCRdb keeps only in-frame clonotypes and omits some of them. Here the sample spans some 170,000 clones, 80% to 90% being singletons. The sample taken for sequencing was PBMCs or T cells enriched from blood (not recorded which). The receptors stem from a man aged 50 to 60 who had recovered from COVID-19.

The rearrangement joins TRBV2 to TRBJ1-1; weak D call: TRBD1 (6 bases). The CDR3 has 15 residues. The germline V gene has CDR1 SNHLY and CDR2 FYNNEI. V was clipped by 7 bases and J by 1 base, with 16 bases between them. CDR3 nucleotides: TGTGCCAGCACGCGGACAGACCCCCCGAACACTGAAGCTTTCTTT. Its translation is CASTRTDPPNTEAFF.

Comment on this clone: Distinct nucleotide sequences in the sample also encode this CDR3. This chain links TRBV5-1 with TRBJ1-1; TRBD1 aligns across 8 bases. This CDR3 has 15 residues. Per the germline V gene, CDR1 is SGHRS and CDR2 is YFSETQ. The junction had 2 bases not matched to a gene; V was cut back by 0 bases and J by 1 base. CDR3 coding DNA: TGCGCCAGCAGCTTGGCCGGACAGGGGAACACTGAAGCTTTCTTT. Its protein product is CASSLAGQGNTEAFF.

This chain joins TRBV19 and TRBJ1-1; D ambiguous. Germline CDR1 and CDR2: LNHDA and SQIVND (reference sequence). This CDR3 has 15 residues. V shed 5 bases and J shed 2 bases, with 15 bases lying between them. The CDR3 DNA reads as TGTGCCAGTAGTCTCCTACCGGGGAAAAACACTGAAGCTTTCTTT. The encoded protein is CASSLLPGKNTEAFF.

The chain employs TRBV12-3 or TRBV12-4 and TRBJ1-2; D is unclear. Trimming removed 4 bases at V and 8 bases at J, with 11 bases between. This CDR3 contains 12 residues. The CDR3 DNA reads as TGTGCCAGCAGTTCCAGTCGAGGGGGCTACACCTTC. Its translation: CASSSSRGGYTF.

This sequence joins TRBV19 and TRBJ1-4, with TRBD1 matching over 8 bases. This CDR3 has 15 residues. Unmatched junction bases numbered 11, after V lost 6 bases and J lost 8 bases. The germline gives CDR1 LNHDA, CDR2 SQIVND (reference sequence). CDR3 DNA sequence: TGTGCCAGTAGCCCACACAGGGGGTCTCGGGAAAAACTGTTTTTT. Translation gives CASSPHRGSREKLFF.

The chain employs TRBV5-5 and TRBJ2-7; TRBD2 matches 9 bases. V gave up 0 bases and J gave up 3 bases; unmatched junction bases: 4. The CDR3 runs 15 residues. Germline V gene lookup returns CDR1 SGHKS and CDR2 YYEKEE (reference sequence). Here the CDR3 reads CASSLDAGGLYEQYF. CDR3 bases: TGTGCCAGCAGCTTGGATGCGGGGGGGCTCTACGAGCAGTACTTC.

The chain uses TRBV30 and TRBJ2-4; D remains ambiguous. The germline V gene encodes CDR1 GTSNPN and CDR2 SVGIG (reference sequence). The CDR3 is 15 amino acids. V was pared by 0 bases and J by 1 base, with 10 bases between. The CDR3 sequence: CAWSVLARAKNIQYF. As DNA, the CDR3 is TGTGCCTGGAGTGTACTTGCGAGGGCCAAAAACATTCAGTACTTC.

The rearrangement links TRBV20-1 to TRBJ2-1; 9 positions agree with TRBD2. Unmatched junction bases numbered 10, after V lost 3 bases and J lost 7 bases. Germline assignment: CDR1 DFQATT and CDR2 SNEGSKA (reference sequence). CDR3 size: 15 residues. Here the CDR3 reads CSASPSSGVLNEQFF. CDR3 in DNA: TGCAGTGCTAGTCCTTCTAGCGGGGTGTTAAATGAGCAGTTCTTC.

In this sample, this clone turned up a few times. The chain joins TRBV10-3 to TRBJ1-1; tentative D call: TRBD1 (5 bases). CDR3 length: 14 amino acids. V dropped 3 bases and J dropped 6 bases, with 14 bases sitting between them. Looked up from germline, CDR1 is ENHRY and CDR2 is SYGVKD. CDR3 in amino acids: CAISERAGRAEAFF. The CDR3 DNA reads as TGTGCCATCAGTGAAAGGGCAGGGAGGGCTGAAGCTTTCTTT.

The chain uses TRBV7-2 and TRBJ2-3; D gene uncertain. Trimming cost V 5 bases and J 2 bases, with 5 bases left between them. The CDR3 extends over 12 amino acids. CDR1 and CDR2 (germline): SGHTA, FQGNSA. The CDR3 spells CASSQNTDTQYF. The CDR3 DNA is TGTGCCAGCAGCCAAAACACAGATACGCAGTATTTT.

The chain has TRBV18 and TRBJ2-5; 13 bases fit TRBD2. Germline CDR1 KGHSH, CDR2 LQKENI. The CDR3 sequence is 16 residues long. The V gene end was trimmed by 6 bases and the J gene end by 2 bases; junction bases not matched to a gene: 6. The CDR3 protein is CASSSGLAGRQETQYF. The DNA of the CDR3 is TGTGCCAGCTCGTCGGGACTAGCGGGGCGGCAAGAGACCCAGTACTTC.

The chain employs TRBV5-8 and TRBJ1-1; TRBD1 matches 7 bases. V was clipped by 4 bases and J by 1 base; unmatched bases: 13. This CDR3 contains 17 residues. Per the germline V gene, CDR1 is SGHTS and CDR2 is YDEGEE. Here the CDR3 reads CASSAGTGARRNTEAFF. The CDR3 DNA sequence: TGTGCCAGCAGCGCCGGCACAGGGGCGCGGAGGAACACTGAAGCTTTCTTT.

V usage is TRBV3-1 (or the pseudogene TRBV3-2) and J usage is TRBJ2-4; 9 bases match TRBD1. V was pared by 4 bases and J by 7 bases, with 5 bases of the junction left unmatched. The CDR3 is 14 amino acids. The V gene's germline CDR1 is LGHDT and CDR2 YNNKEL (reference sequence). CDR3 coding DNA: TGTGCCAGCAGCCTCGAAGACAGGGGGAACATTCAGTACTTC. This translates into CASSLEDRGNIQYF.

The chain combines TRBV30 with TRBJ1-4, with D perhaps TRBD1 (5 bases). There are 15 residues in the CDR3. Germline CDR1 is GTSNPN and CDR2 is SVGIG (reference sequence). The V end was cut by 2 bases, the J end by 8 bases, with 18 bases between. CDR3 nucleotides: TGTGCCTGGAGTCCTCAGAGGGGAGCGGGAGAAAAACTGTTTTTT. This sequence encodes CAWSPQRGAGEKLFF.

The CDR3 reads CASSLATITRQGFNNEQFF. As DNA, the CDR3 is TGCGCCAGCAGCTTGGCCACCATCACACGACAGGGCTTTAATAATGAGCAGTTCTTC. The V and J genes are TRBV5-1 and TRBJ2-1, with 7 bases fitting TRBD1. The V segment lost 0 bases and the J segment 7 bases; nucleotides outside the gene matches: 19. The CDR3 sequence is 19 residues long. The V gene's germline CDR1 is SGHRS and CDR2 YFSETQ.

CDR3 bases: TGTGCTGGGGGGAATCTGACAGCCACTGGCTACACCTTC. This encodes CAGGNLTATGYTF. The genes are TRBV12-5 and TRBJ1-2; TRBD1 might be the D (5 bases). The CDR3 has 13 residues. Germline lookup yields CDR1 LGHNT and CDR2 FRNRAP. Trimming removed 11 bases from V and 7 bases from J, with 20 bases in between.

V and J are TRBV4-1 and TRBJ1-3; 9 bases fit TRBD1. The CDR3 is made up of 15 amino acids. Germline CDR1 is MGHRA and CDR2 is YSYEKL. V lost 3 bases to trimming and J lost 3 bases; unmatched junction nucleotides: 3. CDR3 bases: TGCGCCAGCAGCCAGGGGGACAGGGTTGGAAACACCATATATTTT. It translates to CASSQGDRVGNTIYF.

To note about this clone: Germline and junction disagree at one end, which may indicate a read error. The chain couples TRBV18 to TRBJ1-1, with D possibly matching TRBD1 (5 bases). The CDR3 totals 16 residues. CDR1 is KGHSH, CDR2 LQKENI, per germline. The CDR3 DNA sequence: TGTGCCAGCTCCCCACGCAACACGGGAGGGGCCACTGAAGCTTTCTTT. It codes for CASSPRNTGGATEAFF.

The sample holds many counts of this clone. V usage is TRBV7-9 and J usage is TRBJ2-5, with a tentative D call TRBD1 (6 bases). This CDR3 is 11 amino acids long. V was cut by 4 bases and J by 9 bases, with 9 bases left in between. Per the germline V gene, CDR1 is SEHNR and CDR2 is FQNEAQ (reference sequence). DNA of the CDR3: TGTGCCAGCAGCTCCACAGGGTCCCAGTACTTC. It codes for CASSSTGSQYF.

This rearrangement joins TRBV2 to TRBJ2-3; 8 nucleotides align to TRBD1. Germline CDR1 is SNHLY and CDR2 is FYNNEI. V trimming: 5 bases; J trimming: 4 bases; junction bases outside the gene matches: 8. This CDR3 spans 15 amino acids. The CDR3 reads CASSRQGTNPDTQYF. Here the CDR3 DNA reads TGTGCCAGCAGTCGACAGGGGACGAATCCAGATACGCAGTATTTT. Variable domain in full (rest from reference TRBV2 and TRBJ2-3): EPEVTQTPSHQVTQMGQEVILRCVPISNHLYFYWYRQILGQKVEFLVSFYNNEISEKSEIFDDQFSVERPDGSNFTLKIRSTKLEDSAMYFCASSRQGTNPDTQYFGPGTRLTVL.

The rearrangement links TRBV6-1 to TRBJ2-3, with TRBD2 identical over 10 bases. The CDR3 length is 18 residues. Germline V gene sequence: CDR1 MNHNS, CDR2 SASEGT. Trimming cost V 2 bases and J 1 base; bases outside gene matches: 9. The CDR3 bases are TGTGCCAGCAGTGAAAGGGGGATAGCGGGGGGACGCACAGATACGCAGTATTTT. Translation: CASSERGIAGGRTDTQYF.

In this sample, this clone turned up many times. V is TRBV2 and J is TRBJ2-7; D remains ambiguous. Trimming stripped 5 bases from V and 9 bases from J, with 14 bases between. The CDR3 loop spans 12 amino acids. Germline CDR1 is SNHLY and CDR2 is FYNNEI. The CDR3 DNA is TGTGCCAGCAGTAAAGAACTAACGGGGCAGTACTTC. It translates to CASSKELTGQYF.

CDR3 sequence: CASKGTSGAYNEQFF. CDR3 DNA: TGTGCCAGCAAAGGGACTAGCGGGGCTTACAATGAGCAGTTCTTC. The chain has TRBV2 and TRBJ2-1, with 13 bases lining up with TRBD2. This CDR3 has 15 residues. Germline loops: CDR1 SNHLY, CDR2 FYNNEI. Losses at the gene ends were 7 bases for V and 4 bases for J; bases not matched to a gene: 4.

This sequence joins TRBV20-1 and TRBJ1-1; D gene unclear. Trimming cost V 4 bases and J 4 bases, with 7 bases left between them. The CDR3 spans 11 residues. Germline V gene data show CDR1 as DFQATT and CDR2 as SNEGSKA (reference sequence). CDR3 in amino acids: CSAMAVTEAFF. In DNA form, the CDR3 reads TGCAGTGCTATGGCGGTCACTGAAGCTTTCTTT.

This rearrangement joins TRBV4-1 to TRBJ1-1, with D perhaps TRBD1 (5 bases). V gave up 1 base and J gave up 1 base, with 7 bases separating them. Germline CDR1 MGHRA, CDR2 YSYEKL. This CDR3 is 14 amino acids long. DNA for the CDR3: TGCGCCAGCAGCCAAGCCGGGGGGAACACTGAAGCTTTCTTT. Its protein is CASSQAGGNTEAFF.

The chain combines TRBV5-1 with TRBJ1-2; D perhaps matches TRBD1 (6 bases). Germline CDR1 is SGHRS and CDR2 is YFSETQ. Trimming left V 0 bases short and J 6 bases short, with 9 bases between. The CDR3 spans 13 residues. The CDR3, as DNA: TGCGCCAGCAGCTTGGGACAGGACCATGGCTACACCTTC. Its translation is CASSLGQDHGYTF.